This entry concerns a single TCR beta chain. Antigen: not known. The data originate from a study of beta chain features in type 1 diabetes. The authors reverse transcribed all of the isolated RNA, so sequencing captured expressed TCRB transcripts. Some clones are missing from TCRdb's copy, which holds only in-frame ones; the method was immunoSEQ multiplex PCR. Among 25,000 to 30,000 clones listed, 65% were seen once. V shed 6 bases and J shed 7 bases, with 15 bases lying between them. The CDR3 spans 13 residues. Germline values: CDR1 MNHNS, CDR2 SASEGT. Study-wide findings and caveats: Moderate yet significant TCRB CDR3 shortening was seen in Type 1 diabetes patients in all four CD4+ subsets.

The sequence was obtained from a woman between 25 and 40 years old with type 1 diabetes. The sample consisted of Tregs from blood. The chain has TRBV6-1 and TRBJ1-1; TRBD1 is a possible D gene (6 bases). CDR3: CASRTDRNLEAFF. The CDR3 DNA reads TGTGCCAGCAGGACGGACAGAAACCTTGAAGCTTTCTTT.